This TCR beta chain was identified in a study of OX40 agonist ivuxolimab in advanced cancers. Study as a whole: The dose of intravenous ivuxolimab that patients received every 2 weeks ranged from 0.01 to 10 mg/kg.

This CDR3 spans 17 amino acids. Produced via immunoSEQ multiplex PCR; TCRdb's table is partial and in-frame only. The table lists tens of thousands of clones, about four fifths of them singletons, with under 7.5% in the top ten. This sequence originates from an adult with an advanced solid tumor such as melanoma, head and neck, liver or kidney cancer. The genes are TRBV21-1 and TRBJ2-3; the table's D gene call, TRBD2, was not cross checked with the DNA. TRBV21-1 is a pseudogene. The sample here was CD4+ or CD8+ T cells sorted from blood, taken in a trial of the OX40 agonist ivuxolimab. The CDR3 DNA reads as TGTGCCAGCAGCAAAGAGGCCAGAGGAATAGGCACAGATACGCAGTATTTT. This translates into CASSKEARGIGTDTQYF.